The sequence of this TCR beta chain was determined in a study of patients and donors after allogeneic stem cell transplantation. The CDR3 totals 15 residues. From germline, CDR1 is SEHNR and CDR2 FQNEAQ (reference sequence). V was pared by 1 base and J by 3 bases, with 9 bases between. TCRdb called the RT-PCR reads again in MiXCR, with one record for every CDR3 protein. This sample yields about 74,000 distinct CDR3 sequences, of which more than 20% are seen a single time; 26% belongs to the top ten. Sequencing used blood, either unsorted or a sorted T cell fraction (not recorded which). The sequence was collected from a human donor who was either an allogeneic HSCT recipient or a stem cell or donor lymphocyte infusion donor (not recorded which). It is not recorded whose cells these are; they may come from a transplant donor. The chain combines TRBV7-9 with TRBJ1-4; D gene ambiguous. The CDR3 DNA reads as TGTGCCAGCAGCTTAGGAGGGTCTCCTAATGAAAAACTGTTTTTT. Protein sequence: CASSLGGSPNEKLFF.